A selection of T cell receptor beta chains follows, all from one sample in a study of T-cell reconstitution after alpha-beta-depleted transplantation in children. MiXCR was run by TCRdb on the PCR reads, yielding one entry per CDR3 protein. The table includes around 450,000 distinct CDR3 sequences, over 40% detected once. The specimen comprised PBMCs, sampled before TCRalphabeta/CD19-depleted stem cell transplant. The receptors stem from a girl between 2 and 10 years old with aplastic anemia, due to receive a stem cell transplant. Both conserved end residues are part of each CDR3. Fields, in order: J gene, V gene, clone size, D gene, CDR3 protein, CDR3 DNA. The D gene is left open where the match is weak. Rows may omit the clone size; those that give it use once, few, many or a size class.

J: TRBJ1-5; V: TRBV20-1; size: NA; D: TRBD1; CDR3: CSARTGVYSNQPQHF; DNA: TGCAGTGCTAGAACAGGGGTCTATAGCAATCAGCCCCAGCATTTT
J: TRBJ2-7; V: TRBV5-1; size: NA; D: TRBD1; CDR3: CASSSPDRGHYEQYF; DNA: TGCGCCAGCAGCTCCCCGGACAGGGGACACTACGAGCAGTACTTC
J: TRBJ1-1; V: TRBV20-1; size: NA; D: TRBD1; CDR3: CSARERPGGNAEAFF; DNA: TGCAGTGCTAGAGAGAGGCCAGGGGGTAATGCTGAAGCTTTCTTT
J: TRBJ1-1; V: TRBV19; size: NA; D: NA; CDR3: CASGETINTEAFF; DNA: TGTGCCAGCGGGGAGACGATCAACACTGAAGCTTTCTTT
J: TRBJ1-1; V: TRBV27; size: many; D: TRBD1; CDR3: CASSLRGGRTEAFF; DNA: TGTGCCAGCAGTTTACGAGGGGGCAGGACTGAAGCTTTCTTT
J: TRBJ1-2; V: TRBV7-9; size: many; D: NA; CDR3: CASSLRVVADYGYTF; DNA: TGTGCCAGCAGTCTCCGGGTAGTGGCGGACTATGGCTACACCTTC
J: TRBJ2-7; V: TRBV7-9; size: once; D: TRBD1; CDR3: CASSLVRQGNEQYF; DNA: TGTGCCAGCAGCTTAGTTCGACAGGGGAACGAGCAGTACTTC
J: TRBJ1-1; V: TRBV29-1; size: NA; D: NA; CDR3: CSVEDRASEAFF; DNA: TGCAGCGTTGAAGATCGGGCGTCTGAAGCTTTCTTT
J: TRBJ2-1; V: TRBV20-1; size: few; D: TRBD2; CDR3: CSANIAGLYNEQFF; DNA: TGCAGTGCTAACATAGCGGGCCTCTACAATGAGCAGTTCTTC
J: TRBJ2-1; V: TRBV12-3/TRBV12-4; size: NA; D: NA; CDR3: CASNLSGNEQFF; DNA: TGTGCCAGCAATCTTTCTGGCAATGAGCAGTTCTTC
J: TRBJ2-3; V: TRBV19; size: NA; D: NA; CDR3: CASTPRTASTDTQYF; DNA: TGTGCCAGTACCCCCCGGACAGCTAGCACAGATACGCAGTATTTT
J: TRBJ1-2; V: TRBV28; size: NA; D: NA; CDR3: CASTVWGSVYGYTF; DNA: TGTGCCAGCACCGTATGGGGGAGCGTATATGGCTACACCTTC
J: TRBJ2-5; V: TRBV7-2; size: NA; D: TRBD2; CDR3: CASSLAREAGGVETQYF; DNA: TGTGCCAGCAGCTTAGCGCGGGAGGCGGGAGGGGTGGAGACCCAGTACTTC
J: TRBJ2-1; V: TRBV5-1; size: NA; D: NA; CDR3: CASSLTNSYNEQFF; DNA: TGCGCCAGCAGCCTAACTAATTCCTACAATGAGCAGTTCTTC
J: TRBJ1-2; V: TRBV5-1; size: NA; D: TRBD1; CDR3: CASSLNSGTGGGYTF; DNA: TGCGCCAGCAGCCTGAACTCCGGGACAGGGGGTGGCTACACCTTC
J: TRBJ2-1; V: TRBV6-2/TRBV6-3; size: few; D: TRBD2; CDR3: CASSYWLAGGNEQFF; DNA: TGTGCCAGCAGTTACTGGCTAGCGGGAGGCAATGAGCAGTTCTTC
J: TRBJ2-4; V: TRBV6-1; size: NA; D: TRBD1; CDR3: CASSKITGTAKNIQYF; DNA: TGTGCCAGCAGTAAAATTACCGGGACAGCTAAAAACATTCAGTACTTC
J: TRBJ2-3; V: TRBV12-3/TRBV12-4; size: many; D: NA; CDR3: CASSLLRDTQYF; DNA: TGTGCCAGCAGTTTGTTAAGGGATACGCAGTATTTT
J: TRBJ2-1; V: TRBV3-1; size: many; D: TRBD2; CDR3: CASSLGLAGDDEQFF; DNA: TGTGCCAGCAGCCTGGGACTAGCGGGAGATGATGAGCAGTTCTTC
J: TRBJ2-2; V: TRBV6-1; size: NA; D: NA; CDR3: CASRTPNTGELFF; DNA: TGTGCCAGCAGGACGCCTAACACCGGGGAGCTGTTTTTT
J: TRBJ2-3; V: TRBV9; size: NA; D: TRBD1; CDR3: CASSAGGWTGGADTQYF; DNA: TGTGCCAGCAGCGCAGGGGGGTGGACAGGGGGCGCAGATACGCAGTATTTT
J: TRBJ2-1; V: TRBV5-1; size: NA; D: TRBD2; CDR3: CASSQGGSGTYNEQFF; DNA: TGCGCCAGCAGCCAAGGGGGTAGCGGGACCTACAATGAGCAGTTCTTC
J: TRBJ2-4; V: TRBV20-1; size: NA; D: NA; CDR3: CSASLGAKNIQYF; DNA: TGCAGTGCTAGTTTGGGGGCCAAAAACATTCAGTACTTC
J: TRBJ2-7; V: TRBV5-1; size: NA; D: NA; CDR3: CPSSLGPHEQYF; DNA: TGCCCCAGCAGCTTGGGACCCCACGAGCAGTACTTC
J: TRBJ2-5; V: TRBV20-1; size: few; D: TRBD2; CDR3: CSATPGRRETQYF; DNA: TGCAGTGCTACCCCCGGGAGGAGGGAGACCCAGTACTTC
J: TRBJ1-2; V: TRBV20-1; size: many; D: NA; CDR3: CSARVGGDYGYTF; DNA: TGCAGTGCTAGAGTTGGGGGCGACTATGGCTACACCTTC
J: TRBJ2-7; V: TRBV12-3/TRBV12-4; size: many; D: NA; CDR3: CASSFEKGYEQYF; DNA: TGTGCCAGCAGTTTTGAAAAGGGCTACGAGCAGTACTTC
J: TRBJ2-7; V: TRBV5-6; size: few; D: NA; CDR3: CASSFLEGPAPYEQYF; DNA: TGTGCCAGCAGCTTCCTAGAAGGCCCGGCCCCTTACGAGCAGTACTTC
J: TRBJ1-4; V: TRBV5-1; size: many; D: TRBD1; CDR3: CASRTGQGAVEEKLFF; DNA: TGCGCCAGCCGGACGGGACAGGGGGCGGTGGAGGAAAAACTGTTTTTT
J: TRBJ2-7; V: TRBV10-2; size: NA; D: NA; CDR3: CASSETGWREQYF; DNA: TGCGCCAGCAGTGAGACAGGGTGGCGCGAGCAGTACTTC
J: TRBJ1-3; V: TRBV12-3/TRBV12-4; size: NA; D: NA; CDR3: CASSFLVSLTSGNTIYF; DNA: TGTGCCAGCAGTTTTCTAGTCAGCCTGACTTCTGGAAACACCATATATTTT
J: TRBJ2-7; V: TRBV9; size: NA; D: NA; CDR3: CASSVGAGTYEQYF; DNA: TGTGCCAGCAGCGTAGGAGCAGGGACCTACGAGCAGTACTTC
J: TRBJ2-3; V: TRBV19; size: NA; D: NA; CDR3: CASSIGLARDTQYF; DNA: TGTGCCAGTAGTATAGGGCTAGCAAGAGATACGCAGTATTTT
J: TRBJ1-1; V: TRBV10-3; size: few; D: NA; CDR3: CAISPTGMTEAFF; DNA: TGTGCCATCAGCCCTACAGGGATGACTGAAGCTTTCTTT
J: TRBJ2-1; V: TRBV5-1; size: many; D: TRBD2; CDR3: CASSTRTSGNEQFF; DNA: TGCGCCAGCAGCACCCGGACTAGCGGGAATGAGCAGTTCTTC
J: TRBJ1-3; V: TRBV3-1; size: many; D: NA; CDR3: CASSQSSGSSGNTIYF; DNA: TGTGCCAGCAGCCAGAGTTCCGGGAGCTCTGGAAACACCATATATTTT
J: TRBJ2-1; V: TRBV7-6; size: NA; D: NA; CDR3: CASGQPPGMGNNEQFF; DNA: TGTGCCAGCGGACAACCCCCGGGTATGGGGAACAATGAGCAGTTCTTC
J: TRBJ1-1; V: TRBV20-1; size: many; D: TRBD1; CDR3: CSARPIDRGNTEAFF; DNA: TGCAGTGCTAGACCTATCGACAGGGGGAACACTGAAGCTTTCTTT
J: TRBJ2-1; V: TRBV11-2; size: NA; D: NA; CDR3: CASERDTYTSGPSYNEQFF; DNA: TGTGCCAGCGAAAGGGACACTTATACAAGCGGGCCCTCCTACAATGAGCAGTTCTTC
J: TRBJ2-4; V: TRBV20-1; size: NA; D: NA; CDR3: CSVSFSVPVAKNIQYF; DNA: TGCAGTGTTTCCTTCTCAGTCCCTGTAGCCAAAAACATTCAGTACTTC
J: TRBJ2-7; V: TRBV12-3/TRBV12-4; size: NA; D: NA; CDR3: CASSFTRGQYEQYF; DNA: TGTGCCAGCAGTTTTACACGGGGGCAGTACGAGCAGTACTTC
J: TRBJ1-2; V: TRBV19; size: many; D: NA; CDR3: CASSIVHQGRDLYGYTF; DNA: TGTGCCAGTAGTATAGTCCATCAGGGACGTGACCTCTATGGCTACACCTTC
J: TRBJ1-1; V: TRBV7-6; size: NA; D: NA; CDR3: CASSGTAGTNTEAFF; DNA: TGTGCCAGCAGCGGCACGGCGGGGACGAACACTGAAGCTTTCTTT